This T cell receptor (beta chain) stems from a study of response to subunit inactivated influenza vaccine. Trimming pared 5 bases from V and 2 bases from J, leaving 13 bases between. Germline assignment: CDR1 SGHAT and CDR2 FQNNGV. The CDR3 is made up of 15 amino acids. TCRdb redid the calling of the RT-PCR reads with MiXCR, one entry per CDR3 protein. The sample yields some 570,000 distinct CDR3 sequences, roughly 12% seen once. In addition, the sample was reused for a study of T cells expressing NK-cell markers. This second study notes: Researchers built TCR beta cDNA using 5'RACE template switching with UMIs. Sequenced donors, eight in total, included seven who were HCMV-seropositive and one who was seronegative. The contribution of dominant NKG2C+ clonotypes to CD8+ T cells in more than five donors was roughly 1.0-7.5%.

This TCR came from a man between 45 and 60 years old who received an inactivated influenza vaccine. The source was PBMCs from blood, collected on the day of vaccination. This chain uses TRBV11-2 with TRBJ1-3; D remains ambiguous. As DNA, the CDR3 is TGTGCCAGCAGCCCAAGGGAAGCGGCTGGAAACACCATATATTTT. Translating gives CASSPREAAGNTIYF.